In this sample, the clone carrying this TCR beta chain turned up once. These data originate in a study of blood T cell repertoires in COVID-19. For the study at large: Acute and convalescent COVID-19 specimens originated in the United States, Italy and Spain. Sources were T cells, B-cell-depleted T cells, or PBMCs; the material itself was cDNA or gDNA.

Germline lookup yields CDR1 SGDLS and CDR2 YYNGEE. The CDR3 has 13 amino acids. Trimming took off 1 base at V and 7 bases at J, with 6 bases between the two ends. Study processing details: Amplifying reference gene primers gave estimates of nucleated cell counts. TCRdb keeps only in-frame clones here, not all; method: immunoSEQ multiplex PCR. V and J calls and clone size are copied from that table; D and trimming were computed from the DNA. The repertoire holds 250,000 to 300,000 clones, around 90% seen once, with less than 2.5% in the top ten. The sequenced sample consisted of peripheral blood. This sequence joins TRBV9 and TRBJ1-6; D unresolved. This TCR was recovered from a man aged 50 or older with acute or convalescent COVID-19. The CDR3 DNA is TGTGCCAGCAGCGTATGGAGAAATTCACCCCTCCACTTT. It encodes CASSVWRNSPLHF. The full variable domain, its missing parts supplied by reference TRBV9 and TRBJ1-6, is DSGVTQTPKHLITATGQRVTLRCSPRSGDLSVYWYQQSLDQGLQFLIQYYNGEERAKGNILERFSAQQFPDLHSELNLSSLELGDSALYFCASSVWRNSPLHFGNGTRLTVT.